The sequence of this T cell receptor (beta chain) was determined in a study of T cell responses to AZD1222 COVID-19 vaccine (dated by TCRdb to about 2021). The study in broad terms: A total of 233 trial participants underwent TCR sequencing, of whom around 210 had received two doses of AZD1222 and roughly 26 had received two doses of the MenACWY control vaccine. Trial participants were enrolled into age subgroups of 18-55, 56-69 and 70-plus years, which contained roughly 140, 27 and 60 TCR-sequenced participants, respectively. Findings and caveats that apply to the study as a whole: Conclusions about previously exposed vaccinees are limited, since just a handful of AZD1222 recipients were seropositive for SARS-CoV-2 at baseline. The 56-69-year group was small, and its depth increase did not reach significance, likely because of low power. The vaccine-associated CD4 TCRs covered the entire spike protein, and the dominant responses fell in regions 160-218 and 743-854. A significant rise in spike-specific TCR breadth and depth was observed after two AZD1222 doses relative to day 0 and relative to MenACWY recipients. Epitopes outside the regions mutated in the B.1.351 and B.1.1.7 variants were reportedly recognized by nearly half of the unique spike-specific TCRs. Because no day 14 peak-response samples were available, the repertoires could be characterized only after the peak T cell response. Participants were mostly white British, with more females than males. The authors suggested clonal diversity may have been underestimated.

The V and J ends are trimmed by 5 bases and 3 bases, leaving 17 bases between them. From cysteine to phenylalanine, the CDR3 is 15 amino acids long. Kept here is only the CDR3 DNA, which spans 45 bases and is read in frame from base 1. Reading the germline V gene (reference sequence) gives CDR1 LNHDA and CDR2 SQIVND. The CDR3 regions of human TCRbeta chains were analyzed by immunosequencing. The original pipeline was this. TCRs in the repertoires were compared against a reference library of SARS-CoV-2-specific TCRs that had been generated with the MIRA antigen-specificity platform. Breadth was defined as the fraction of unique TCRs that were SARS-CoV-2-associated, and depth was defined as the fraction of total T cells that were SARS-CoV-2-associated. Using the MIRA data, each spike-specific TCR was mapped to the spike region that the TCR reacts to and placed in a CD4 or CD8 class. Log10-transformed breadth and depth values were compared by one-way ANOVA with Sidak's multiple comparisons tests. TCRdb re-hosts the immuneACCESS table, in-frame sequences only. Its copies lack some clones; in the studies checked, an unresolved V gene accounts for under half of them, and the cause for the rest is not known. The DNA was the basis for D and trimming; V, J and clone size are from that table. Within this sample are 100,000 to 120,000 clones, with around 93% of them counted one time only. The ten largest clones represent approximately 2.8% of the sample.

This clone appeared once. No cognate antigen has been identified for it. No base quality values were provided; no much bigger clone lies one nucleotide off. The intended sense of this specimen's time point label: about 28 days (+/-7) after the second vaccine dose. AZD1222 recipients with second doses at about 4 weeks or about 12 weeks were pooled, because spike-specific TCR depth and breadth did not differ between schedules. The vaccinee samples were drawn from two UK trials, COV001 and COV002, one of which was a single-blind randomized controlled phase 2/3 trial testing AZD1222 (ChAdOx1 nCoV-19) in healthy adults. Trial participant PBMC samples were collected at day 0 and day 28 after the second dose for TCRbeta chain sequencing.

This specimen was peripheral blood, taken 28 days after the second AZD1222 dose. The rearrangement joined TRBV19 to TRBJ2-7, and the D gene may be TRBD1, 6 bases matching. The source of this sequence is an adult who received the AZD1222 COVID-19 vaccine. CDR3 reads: CASSFSRGLDYEQYF. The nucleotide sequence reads TGTGCCAGTAGTTTCAGCAGGGGATTGGACTACGAGCAGTACTTC. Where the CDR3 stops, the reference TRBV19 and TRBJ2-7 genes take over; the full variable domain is DGGITQSPKYLFRKEGQNVTLSCEQNLNHDAMYWYRQDPGQGLRLIYYSQIVNDFQKGDIAEGYSVSREKKESFPLTVTSAQKNPTAFYLCASSFSRGLDYEQYFGPGTRLTVT.